This passage covers 17 T cell receptor beta chains from one sample sequenced in a study of T-cell memory formation after mild COVID-19. MiXCR, run by TCRdb on the 5' RACE reads, gives a single entry per CDR3 protein. The sample yields just over 400,000 distinct CDR3 sequences, about a quarter seen once. The sequenced sample was PBMCs or a T cell subset sorted from them (not recorded which). All receptors come from an adult woman who had mild COVID-19 (a few samples of this study predate the infection). Cell type and time point are not known.

This clonotype was observed a few times. The V call is TRBV4-2, the J call TRBJ2-2; D possibly uses TRBD1 or TRBD2 (5 bases each). The CDR3 length is 16 residues. Germline V lookup: CDR1 LGHNA, CDR2 YNFKEQ. V was shortened by 3 bases and J by 4 bases, with 15 bases between the two germline ends. CDR3 protein: CASSQDGTEGTGELFF. CDR3 bases: TGTGCCAGCAGCCAGGACGGGACCGAGGGCACCGGGGAGCTGTTTTTT.

This clonotype was detected only a few times. The V call is TRBV5-1, the J call TRBJ1-2; D gene unclear. The CDR3 runs 15 residues. Trimming took off 0 bases at V and 8 bases at J, with 17 bases between the two ends. Germline values: CDR1 SGHRS, CDR2 YFSETQ. CDR3 DNA: TGCGCCAGCAGCTTGGAGCCTCGCGGAGGCGGAGGCTACACCTTC. Its protein product is CASSLEPRGGGGYTF.

This clonotype was observed a handful of times. The rearrangement links TRBV11-2 to TRBJ2-1, with D perhaps assigned TRBD1 or TRBD2 (6 bases each). Germline V CDR1 and CDR2: SGHAT, FQNNGV. The CDR3 extends over 15 amino acids. The V end lost 5 bases, the J end lost 6 bases, and 17 bases lay between the germline ends. CDR3 protein: CASSAHVGGGNEQFF. In DNA, the CDR3 is TGTGCCAGCAGCGCGCATGTCGGAGGGGGCAATGAGCAGTTCTTC. The whole variable domain, filled in from reference TRBV11-2 and TRBJ2-1, reads EAGVAQSPRYKIIEKRQSVAFWCNPISGHATLYWYQQILGQGPKLLIQFQNNGVVDDSQLPKDRFSAERLKGVDSTLKIQPAKLEDSAVYLCASSAHVGGGNEQFFGPGTRLTVL.

This clonotype was seen many times. This chain connects TRBV14 to TRBJ1-1, with a tentative D call TRBD1 (6 bases). V was pared by 2 bases and J by 5 bases, with 12 bases between. Germline CDR1 reads SGHDN; CDR2 reads FVKESK. The CDR3 is 14 amino acids. The CDR3 sequence is CASSQRGGQTEAFF. The CDR3 nucleotides are TGTGCCAGCAGCCAACGGGGGGGGCAAACTGAAGCTTTCTTT.

This clonotype was picked up a small number of times. The chain couples TRBV12-3 or TRBV12-4 to TRBJ1-4; D is undetermined. Between the trimmed V and J ends, which lost 6 bases and 13 bases, there was a span of 18 bases. This CDR3 comprises 13 residues. The CDR3 nucleotides are TGTGCCAGCAGGCGAGGGTCCAGGAGGCGACTGTTTTTT. Translated: CASRRGSRRRLFF.

There are a few counts of this clonotype. V usage is TRBV6-2 or TRBV6-3 and J usage is TRBJ2-1; maybe TRBD2 (5 bases). Per the germline V gene, CDR1 is MNHEY and CDR2 is SVGEGT. This CDR3 is 12 amino acids long. Deletions cut 8 bases from V and 5 bases from J, with 10 bases between. The CDR3 nucleotides read TGTGCCAGCCTAGACGGGGACAATGAGCAGTTCTTC. Its protein product is CASLDGDNEQFF.

The chain has TRBV12-3 or TRBV12-4 and TRBJ2-1; 7 nucleotides align to TRBD1. With 6 bases clipped from V and 6 bases from J, the junction kept 14 bases outside the gene matches. The CDR3 spans 16 residues. CDR3 nucleotide sequence: TGTGCCAGCAGGGACCCCAGGGGGATCCGTGGCAATGAGCAGTTCTTC. Translating it yields CASRDPRGIRGNEQFF.

This clonotype was seen more than once but under ten times. This chain connects TRBV5-1 to TRBJ2-2; TRBD1 matches 11 bases. Trimming cost V 0 bases and J 5 bases; bases outside gene matches: 9. CDR3 length equals 18 residues. Germline CDR1 and CDR2: SGHRS and YFSETQ. CDR3 residues: CASSLVGGTGGRTGELFF. In DNA, the CDR3 is TGCGCCAGCAGCTTGGTCGGCGGGACAGGGGGAAGGACCGGGGAGCTGTTTTTT.

This clonotype turned up a few times. The chain combines TRBV27 with TRBJ1-2, with D possibly matching TRBD1 (6 bases). The CDR3 runs 13 residues. Trimming stripped 0 bases from V and 4 bases from J, with 6 bases between. The germline gives CDR1 MNHEY, CDR2 SMNVEV (reference sequence). DNA for the CDR3: TGTGCCAGCAGTTTATCCAGGGGCTATGGCTACACCTTC. Residues: CASSLSRGYGYTF.

The V and J genes are TRBV12-3 or TRBV12-4 and TRBJ2-1; possibly TRBD2 for D (6 bases). V lost 2 bases, J lost 4 bases, and 12 bases lay in between. The CDR3 has 15 residues. Here the CDR3 DNA reads TGTGCCAGCAGTTTATGGCGGGGAAAATACAATGAGCAGTTCTTC. Residues: CASSLWRGKYNEQFF.

The chain combines TRBV6-5 with TRBJ2-2; possibly TRBD1 for D (6 bases). Germline lookup yields CDR1 MNHEY and CDR2 SVGAGI. V shed 2 bases and J shed 0 bases, with 7 bases lying between them. The CDR3 contains 15 residues. CDR3 protein: CASSYGQTNTGELFF. The CDR3 DNA reads TGTGCCAGCAGTTACGGACAGACGAACACCGGGGAGCTGTTTTTT.

J is TRBJ1-1 and V is TRBV2, with D uncertain. CDR3 length: 15 residues. Germline CDR1 is SNHLY and CDR2 is FYNNEI. V was trimmed by 6 bases and J by 4 bases, leaving 18 bases between them. CDR3 protein: CASRARISIGTEAFF. The CDR3 DNA reads as TGTGCCAGCAGGGCCCGGATCTCTATAGGCACTGAAGCTTTCTTT.

This clonotype has only a few counts. The J gene is TRBJ2-5, the V gene TRBV2; tentatively, D is TRBD2 (5 bases). Looked up from germline, CDR1 is SNHLY and CDR2 is FYNNEI. This CDR3 spans 14 amino acids. The ends were cut back, 5 bases at V and 0 bases at J, with 10 bases in the middle. DNA of the CDR3: TGTGCCAGCAGTATCCGGGAACACCAAGAGACCCAGTACTTC. Translation: CASSIREHQETQYF.

V usage is TRBV12-3 or TRBV12-4 and J usage is TRBJ2-2; the match to TRBD2 covers 13 bases. The V gene end was trimmed by 6 bases and the J gene end by 6 bases; junction bases not matched to a gene: 7. The CDR3 length is 16 residues. CDR3: CASSTGTSGVPGELFF. In DNA form, the CDR3 reads TGTGCCAGCAGCACCGGGACTAGCGGGGTGCCCGGGGAGCTGTTTTTT.

CDR3 in amino acids: CASNSPGQGASEQFF. DNA for the CDR3: TGTGCCAGCAACTCCCCGGGACAGGGGGCGAGTGAGCAGTTCTTC. This chain uses TRBV6-6 with TRBJ2-1, with 12 bases identical to TRBD1. Per the germline V gene, CDR1 is MNHNY and CDR2 is SVGAGI (reference sequence). This CDR3 region has 15 residues. V shed 7 bases, J shed 9 bases, and the junction held 10 bases outside the gene matches.

The chain links TRBV7-3 to TRBJ2-3, with D possibly being TRBD2 (6 bases). The length of the CDR3 is 14 residues. V lost 0 bases to trimming and J lost 14 bases, with 18 bases between them. Germline V gives CDR1 SGHTA, CDR2 FQGTGA. CDR3 DNA sequence: TGTGCCAGCAGCTTAACCCAGGCAGCCCGGGAGTGGTATTTT. Amino acids: CASSLTQAAREWYF.

The chain uses TRBV4-1 and TRBJ2-1; 10 nucleotides align to TRBD1. CDR1 and CDR2 (germline): MGHRA, YSYEKL. V trimming: 0 bases; J trimming: 4 bases; junction bases outside the gene matches: 6. The CDR3 extends over 17 amino acids. CDR3 DNA sequence: TGCGCCAGCAGCCAAGATAGGGGGACAGGGGTATACAATGAGCAGTTCTTC. This codes for CASSQDRGTGVYNEQFF.